This is a list of T cell receptor beta chains from one sample in a study of early T cells in non-severe SARS-CoV-2 infection. Each CDR3 protein is one row after TCRdb ran MiXCR on the 5' RACE reads. The sample has some 59,000 distinct CDR3 sequences, 9.3% seen once. Sequencing was done on a sample of whole blood. Receptors were obtained from an adult who was a healthcare worker with PCR-confirmed SARS-CoV-2 infection or an uninfected control (not recorded which). Each CDR3 is given with its conserved first and last residue. Fields, in order: J gene, D gene, clone size, V gene, CDR3 DNA, CDR3 protein. The D gene is left open where the match is weak. The listing skips clone size in some rows; elsewhere it reads once, few, many or a size class.

j_gene: TRBJ2-2; d_gene: .; abundance: .; v_gene: TRBV7-9; CDR3nt: TGTGCCAACAGCTTAGACAGGTTTGCCGGGGAGCTGTTTTTT; CDR3aa: CANSLDRFAGELFF
j_gene: TRBJ1-4; d_gene: .; abundance: many; v_gene: TRBV6-5; CDR3nt: TGTGCCAGCAGTTACCGGCTTGCAACTAATGAAAAACTGTTTTTT; CDR3aa: CASSYRLATNEKLFF
j_gene: TRBJ2-5; d_gene: .; abundance: .; v_gene: TRBV4-1; CDR3nt: TGCGCCAGCAGCCAAGAAGGCGGGTCCTCAGAGACCCAGTACTTC; CDR3aa: CASSQEGGSSETQYF
j_gene: TRBJ2-7; d_gene: .; abundance: many; v_gene: TRBV20-1; CDR3nt: TGCAGTGCTTTCGACAGGCGCGACGAGCAGTACTTC; CDR3aa: CSAFDRRDEQYF
j_gene: TRBJ2-5; d_gene: TRBD1; abundance: few; v_gene: TRBV19; CDR3nt: TGTGCCAGTAGTATCGGACAGGGGAGAGAGACCCAGTACTTC; CDR3aa: CASSIGQGRETQYF
j_gene: TRBJ2-6; d_gene: .; abundance: many; v_gene: TRBV2; CDR3nt: TGTGCCAGCAGTGAATCTCGGGGGGCCAACGTCCTGACTTTC; CDR3aa: CASSESRGANVLTF
j_gene: TRBJ1-1; d_gene: TRBD1; abundance: .; v_gene: TRBV7-9; CDR3nt: TGTGCCAGCAGCTTTGGGACAGACCCAAAAGCTTTCTTT; CDR3aa: CASSFGTDPKAFF
j_gene: TRBJ1-1; d_gene: .; abundance: many; v_gene: TRBV29-1; CDR3nt: TGCAGCGTTTCCGGGAGACTCGGGGACACTGAAGCTTTCTTT; CDR3aa: CSVSGRLGDTEAFF
j_gene: TRBJ2-3; d_gene: .; abundance: few; v_gene: TRBV12-3/TRBV12-4; CDR3nt: TGTGCCAGCAGCACCGGGACACTTTTCACAGATACGCAGTATTTT; CDR3aa: CASSTGTLFTDTQYF
j_gene: TRBJ1-1; d_gene: .; abundance: .; v_gene: TRBV9; CDR3nt: TGTGCCAGCAGCGTTTCCGGGACGGTAAAAGCTTTCTTT; CDR3aa: CASSVSGTVKAFF
j_gene: TRBJ1-2; d_gene: .; abundance: many; v_gene: TRBV19; CDR3nt: TGTGCCAGTAGTATAGGGCAAGGGACTCATGGCGGCTACACCTTC; CDR3aa: CASSIGQGTHGGYTF
j_gene: TRBJ2-1; d_gene: TRBD2; abundance: many; v_gene: TRBV12-3/TRBV12-4; CDR3nt: TGTGCCAGCACCTTGGCGGGGGGCATTATAAATGAGCAGTTCTTC; CDR3aa: CASTLAGGIINEQFF
j_gene: TRBJ2-7; d_gene: .; abundance: few; v_gene: TRBV18; CDR3nt: TGTGCCAGCTCACCGGTCGATTCCTACGAGCAGTACTTC; CDR3aa: CASSPVDSYEQYF